This is a list of T cell receptor beta chains from one sample in a study of blood T cell repertoires in COVID-19. The method was immunoSEQ multiplex PCR; TCRdb's version includes in-frame clones alone and lacks a portion of them. The sample consists of roughly 260,000 clones, 85% to 90% of them appearing once. Sequencing used peripheral blood. These receptors were collected from a middle-aged woman with acute or convalescent COVID-19. Both conserved end residues are trimmed from each CDR3.

ASSLFLGGTGELF,TRBJ2-2,TRBV7-2,13
ASSGTRGRNTEAF,TRBJ1-1,TRBV19,13
ASSEDPPRTGRGGYT,TRBJ1-2,TRBV10-2,15
ASSTGGKYNEQF,TRBJ2-1,TRBV6-4,12
ASGLRVHSPLH,TRBJ1-6,TRBV12-5,11
SVVRAPRETQY,TRBJ2-5,TRBV29-1,11
ASSQLGSDTQY,TRBJ2-3,TRBV14,11
ATKDSPQETQY,TRBJ2-5,TRBV2,11
ASSQVVIATNEKLF,TRBJ1-4,TRBV4-1,14
ASRKLGTGASGDYGYT,TRBJ1-2,TRBV19,16
AISERDNGYT,TRBJ1-2,TRBV10-3,10
ASSRTGGWSDTQY,TRBJ2-3,TRBV18,13
ASSDTDRGYT,TRBJ1-2,TRBV6-5,10
ASSLNRGQGGGYT,TRBJ1-2,TRBV3-1/TRBV3-2,13
AWSQGSPNQPQH,TRBJ1-5,TRBV30,12
ASSSTPGGASGGAL,TRBJ2-3,TRBV9,14
ASRTQGEGNTIY,TRBJ1-3,TRBV5-1,12
ASSADGSYNSPLH,TRBJ1-6,TRBV2,13
ASSPPGGANTEAF,TRBJ1-1,TRBV6-6,13
ASSIQGRTLH,TRBJ1-6,TRBV19,10
ASSLPGTGEAF,TRBJ1-1,TRBV12-3/TRBV12-4,11
ASERQGLALSGGQETQY,TRBJ2-5,TRBV5-4,17
AGSGGANIQY,TRBJ2-4,TRBV2,10
ASSNQGAGELF,TRBJ2-2,TRBV11-2,11
ASSFGPGDVLH,TRBJ1-6,TRBV19,11
ASSPRPPGSSYNSPLH,TRBJ1-6,TRBV27,16
ASSYPLQGYNTEAF,TRBJ1-1,TRBV6-2/TRBV6-3,14
ASSPQAVNQETQY,TRBJ2-5,TRBV19,13
ASSVGQGRTDTQY,TRBJ2-3,TRBV2,13
ASSVPKGAYNEQF,TRBJ2-1,TRBV11-2,13
ASSTTTGPGNTIY,TRBJ1-3,TRBV19,13
ASSLLSRGYT,TRBJ1-2,TRBV5-8,10
ASSQELAGAFQETQY,TRBJ2-5,TRBV3-1/TRBV3-2,15
ASSPPTGQREAF,TRBJ1-1,TRBV18,12
ASSSGTEAF,TRBJ1-1,TRBV12-3/TRBV12-4,9
ASSGWDRYSNQPQH,TRBJ1-5,TRBV6-1,14
ASSSLAGGPDTQY,TRBJ2-3,TRBV5-1,13
ASSFEALNTEAF,TRBJ1-1,TRBV7-8,12
AKGGGNSNQPQH,TRBJ1-5,TRBV10-1,12
ASLPGGAVGTNYGYT,TRBJ1-2,TRBV28,15
ASSDGGRYGYT,TRBJ1-2,TRBV25-1,11
ASSYRRDETEAF,TRBJ1-1,TRBV6-6,12
ASSGGLVERETQY,TRBJ2-5,TRBV5-4,13
ASSLVSGSPNYGYT,TRBJ1-2,TRBV19,14
ASSLGDTSLASPLH,TRBJ1-6,TRBV5-1,14
ASSFKGDEQF,TRBJ2-1,TRBV5-4,10
AWSVQGQGRQPQH,TRBJ1-5,TRBV30,13
ASSQATGTGSEAF,TRBJ1-1,TRBV4-2,13
ASSQGPLYGYT,TRBJ1-2,TRBV19,11
ARDYGGATDTQY,TRBJ2-3,TRBV2,12
ASSYAAGGDGYT,TRBJ1-2,TRBV6-5,12
ASSPEMRGQGYT,TRBJ1-2,TRBV5-4,12
ASSLAQGGETQY,TRBJ2-5,TRBV7-2,12